These T cell receptor beta chains were read from a single sample in a study of control samples from healthy donors and cancer patients. Clones were read by immunoSEQ multiplex PCR, and TCRdb kept only the in-frame ones, dropping some. The sample consists of 210,000 or so clones, roughly nine tenths of them appearing once. The sequenced sample consisted of blood. The receptors originated from a man aged 30 to 45 in good health. CDR3s include the opening cysteine and the closing phenylalanine or tryptophan. Each record gives: D gene, J gene, clone size, V gene, CDR3 DNA, CDR3 protein. A D gene is named only where the DNA matches it firmly. A clone size is listed for some rows: how often the clone was seen (once, few, many), or a class if it is expanded.

d_gene: TRBD2; j_gene: TRBJ2-3; abundance: .; v_gene: TRBV11-2; CDR3nt: TGTGCCAGCAGCCTCCGCCTCAGCGGGGCTAATACGCAGTATTTT; CDR3aa: CASSLRLSGANTQYF
d_gene: .; j_gene: TRBJ1-1; abundance: .; v_gene: TRBV5-3; CDR3nt: TGTGCCAGAAGCGCTTCTGCGGGGGCCGACACTGAAGCTTTCTTT; CDR3aa: CARSASAGADTEAFF
d_gene: .; j_gene: TRBJ2-5; abundance: .; v_gene: TRBV3-1/TRBV3-2; CDR3nt: TGTGCCAGCAGCCTCGGGACATTCCCGGAGACCCAGTACTTC; CDR3aa: CASSLGTFPETQYF
d_gene: TRBD1; j_gene: TRBJ2-7; abundance: .; v_gene: TRBV7-9; CDR3nt: TGTGCCAGCAGCTTATGGGGGACAGGGGAGGTCTACGAGCAGTACTTC; CDR3aa: CASSLWGTGEVYEQYF
d_gene: .; j_gene: TRBJ1-2; abundance: .; v_gene: TRBV7-9; CDR3nt: TGTGCCAGCAGCTTAGGGGGCGCGCAACCCTCATATGGCTACACCTTC; CDR3aa: CASSLGGAQPSYGYTF
d_gene: .; j_gene: TRBJ2-7; abundance: .; v_gene: TRBV19; CDR3nt: TGTGCCAGTATTTCGACGGACTCCTACGAGCAGTACTTC; CDR3aa: CASISTDSYEQYF
d_gene: .; j_gene: TRBJ1-6; abundance: .; v_gene: TRBV19; CDR3nt: TGTGCCAGTAACGAGCAACGATTCGATTCACCCCTCCACTTT; CDR3aa: CASNEQRFDSPLHF
d_gene: TRBD2; j_gene: TRBJ2-3; abundance: once; v_gene: TRBV23-1; CDR3nt: TGCGCCAGCAGTCAATCTGAGCGGGGGCACAGCACAGATACGCAGTATTTT; CDR3aa: CASSQSERGHSTDTQYF
d_gene: .; j_gene: TRBJ1-1; abundance: .; v_gene: TRBV7-9; CDR3nt: TGTGCCAGCAGCTTAATGGAATCCGCTGAAGCTTTCTTT; CDR3aa: CASSLMESAEAFF
d_gene: .; j_gene: TRBJ1-4; abundance: .; v_gene: TRBV5-1; CDR3nt: TGCGCCAGCAGCCCCCCGGACGGGACCGCCAATGAAAAACTGTTTTTT; CDR3aa: CASSPPDGTANEKLFF